These T cell receptor beta chains were read from a single sample in a study of blood T cell repertoires in COVID-19. Data came from immunoSEQ multiplex PCR; TCRdb stores just in-frame clones and leaves some out. The sample comprises a few thousand clones, 86% of which are singletons, and approximately 18% rests with the top ten. Sequencing was performed on peripheral blood. All receptors come from a human donor in a cohort sampled during active COVID-19. Each CDR3 is given without its conserved first and last residue.

V,CDR3
TRBV19,ASSITGVNTEAF
TRBV6-5,ATLLVTNEKLF
TRBV5-1,ASSFSNLQKTQY
TRBV5-1,ASSLSRAGANVLT
TRBV19,ALGGDRESTEAF
TRBV4-1,ASSPAMRTARSGNTIY
TRBV11-1,ASSLTPTGGETQY
TRBV19,ASTDGGSGANVLT
TRBV4-1,ASSYLRLGEKLF
TRBV3-1/TRBV3-2,ASSQSTSGAFSYEQY
TRBV3-1/TRBV3-2,ASNSQGGLGTEAF
TRBV6-6,ASSGTASGNTIY
TRBV6-1,ASSESGSTDTQY
TRBV7-3,ASSLGEVANEQF
TRBV5-6,ASSWGTGNEKLF
TRBV7-2,ASSLRVTSPYSNNEQF
TRBV29-1,SVGAAGSTDTQY
TRBV5-4,ASSLGSGWNTEAF
TRBV21-1,ASNLSKDDRKQPQH
TRBV4-1,ASSLSPGTATYEQY
TRBV18,ASSPDPGLLDYGYT
TRBV7-2,ASRRGTEAF
TRBV6-6,ASSRTSGGGFNEQF